This T cell receptor (beta chain) is from a study of control samples from healthy donors and cancer patients. The germline V gene has CDR1 MNHEY and CDR2 SVGEGT. V was shortened by 6 bases and J by 3 bases, with 12 bases between the two germline ends. CDR3 length equals 14 residues. The data were produced by immunoSEQ multiplex PCR, yet TCRdb's version contains in-frame clones alone and is incomplete. The profile shows roughly 90,000 clones, roughly nine tenths of them singletons. Sequencing was carried out using PBMCs. The TCR was taken from a woman aged 45 to 65 with colorectal cancer. The chain carries TRBV6-2 or TRBV6-3 and TRBJ1-5; D is unresolved. CDR3: CASSSGGYNQPQHF. CDR3 nucleotides: TGTGCCAGCAGCTCCGGAGGGTACAATCAGCCCCAGCATTTT.